This TCR beta chain appears in the sequencing data of a study of cytomegalovirus exposure and HLA in healthy donors. This clone was recorded a few times. The germline CDR1 and CDR2 sequences are SSHAT and FNYEAQ (reference sequence). This CDR3 spans 13 amino acids. V gave up 5 bases and J gave up 6 bases; unmatched junction bases: 6. The PCR had 60 Vbeta and 13 Jbeta primers. The protocol was immunoSEQ multiplex PCR, while the TCRdb copy is restricted to in-frame clones and leaves out a portion. The repertoire holds about 140,000 clones, with approximately 78% as singletons. The V call is TRBV7-7, the J call TRBJ2-7, with TRBD1 matching over 8 bases. Sequencing was done on a sample of PBMCs. The origin of this receptor is a female donor in good health and CMV-seronegative. The chain's CDR3 is CASSIKTGGEQYF. CDR3 coding DNA: TGTGCCAGCAGCATAAAAACAGGGGGCGAGCAGTACTTC.